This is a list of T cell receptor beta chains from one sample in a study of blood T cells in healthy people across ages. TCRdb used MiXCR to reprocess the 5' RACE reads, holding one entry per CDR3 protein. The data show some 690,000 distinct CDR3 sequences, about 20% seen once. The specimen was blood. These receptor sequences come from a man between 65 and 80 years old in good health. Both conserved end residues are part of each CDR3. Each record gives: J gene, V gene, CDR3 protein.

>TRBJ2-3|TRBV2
CASKAPISADTQYF
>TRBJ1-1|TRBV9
CASSVATGREAFF
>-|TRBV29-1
CSALRGRDYEQYF
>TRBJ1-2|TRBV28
CASSFGDRGNYGYTF
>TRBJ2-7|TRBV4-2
CASSKEFGGLEQYF
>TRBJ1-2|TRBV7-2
CASSSPSDRDTDYGYTF
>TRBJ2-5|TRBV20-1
CSARPITLQETQYF
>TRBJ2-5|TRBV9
CASSVSGSSQETQYF
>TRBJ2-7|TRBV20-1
CSAPDSFTYEQYF
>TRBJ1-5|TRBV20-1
CSATKGRNSNQPQHF
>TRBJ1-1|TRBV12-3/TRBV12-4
CASSSPGHLNTEAFF
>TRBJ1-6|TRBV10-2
CASSPPGNDNSPLHF
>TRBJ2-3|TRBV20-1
CSATLAGGPGTDTQYF
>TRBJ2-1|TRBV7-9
CASNLAGAYNEQFF
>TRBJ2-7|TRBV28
CASSPQIRGREQYF
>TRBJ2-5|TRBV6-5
CASSYGTANQETQYF
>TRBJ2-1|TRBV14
CASSQGAIGFF
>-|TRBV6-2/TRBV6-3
CASSYWASGRPYNEQFF
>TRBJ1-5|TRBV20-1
CSARRVHSNQPQHF
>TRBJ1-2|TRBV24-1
CATKRSDVDGYTF
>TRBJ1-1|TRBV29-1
CSVGGPGTEAFF
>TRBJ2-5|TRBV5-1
CASSPVAGDQETQYF
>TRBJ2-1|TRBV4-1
CASSPGLAVSSYNEQFF
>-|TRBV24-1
CATSQQGFGQFF
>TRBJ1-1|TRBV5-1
CASSLSGTGNTEAFF
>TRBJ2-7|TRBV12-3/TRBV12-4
CASSWGQLLYEQYF
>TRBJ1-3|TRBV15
CATSQERSGNTIYF
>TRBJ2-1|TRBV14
CASSQEGLAGLYNEQFF
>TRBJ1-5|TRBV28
CASSDQLGNQPQHF
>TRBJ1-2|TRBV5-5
CASSLLGDLDGYTF
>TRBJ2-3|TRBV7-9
CASRVSVGASDTQYF
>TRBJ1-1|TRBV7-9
CASSDEGRGTEAFF
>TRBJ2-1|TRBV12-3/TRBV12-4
CASSLSTGGYNEQFF
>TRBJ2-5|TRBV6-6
CASSYSTTQYF
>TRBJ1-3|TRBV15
CATGLGVSGNTIYF
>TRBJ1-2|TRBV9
CASSVDQGRIYGYTF
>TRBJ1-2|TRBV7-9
CASSSGDRAYGYTF
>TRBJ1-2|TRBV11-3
CASSAGGGPNYGYTF
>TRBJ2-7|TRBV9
CASSVGSDFTYEQYF
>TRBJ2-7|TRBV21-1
CASSTRGNEQYF
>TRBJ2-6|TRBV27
CASSSNSGTISSGANVLTF
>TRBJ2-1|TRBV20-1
CSARQASGRPSYNEQFF